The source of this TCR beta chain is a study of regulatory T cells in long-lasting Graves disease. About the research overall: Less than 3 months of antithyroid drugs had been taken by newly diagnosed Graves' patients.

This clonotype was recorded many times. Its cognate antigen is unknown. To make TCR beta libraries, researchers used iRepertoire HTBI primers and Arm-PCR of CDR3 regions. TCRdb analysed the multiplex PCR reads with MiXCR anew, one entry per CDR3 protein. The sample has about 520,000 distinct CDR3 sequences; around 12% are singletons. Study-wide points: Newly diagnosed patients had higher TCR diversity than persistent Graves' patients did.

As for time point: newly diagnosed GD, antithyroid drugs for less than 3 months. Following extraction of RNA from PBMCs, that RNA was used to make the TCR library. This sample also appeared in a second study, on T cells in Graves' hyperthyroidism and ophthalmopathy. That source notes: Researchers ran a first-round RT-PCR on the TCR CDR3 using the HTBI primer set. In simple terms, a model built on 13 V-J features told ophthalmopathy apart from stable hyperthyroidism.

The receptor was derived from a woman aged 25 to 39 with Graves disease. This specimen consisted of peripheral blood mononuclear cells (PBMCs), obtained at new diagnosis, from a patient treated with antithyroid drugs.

The CDR3 nucleotides read TGTGCCAGCAATTCCCCGGTGGATAGCAATCAGCCCCAGCATTTT. This translates into CASNSPVDSNQPQHF. The V and J genes are TRBV28 and TRBJ1-5; D not certain. The CDR3 is made up of 15 amino acids. V dropped 7 bases and J dropped 0 bases, with 13 bases sitting between them. Per the germline V gene, CDR1 is MDHEN and CDR2 is SYDVKM.